These 17 T cell receptor beta chains share one sample of origin, sequenced in a study of blood T cell repertoires in COVID-19. Method: immunoSEQ multiplex PCR; TCRdb's copy keeps in-frame clones and lacks some. The table includes about 170,000 clones, around nine tenths detected once. Material: peripheral blood. Receptors were obtained from an elderly woman with COVID-19, enrolled during active disease.

The V and J genes are TRBV13 and TRBJ2-7; 8 bases are a match to TRBD1. This CDR3 comprises 16 residues. Losses at the gene ends were 4 bases for V and 1 base for J; bases not matched to a gene: 9. Germline V CDR1 and CDR2: PRHDT, FYEKMQ (reference sequence). The CDR3 coding sequence is TGTGCCAGCAGCTACGGACAGGGTGGTTTATCCTACGAGCAGTACTTC. It yields the protein CASSYGQGGLSYEQYF.

This sequence joins TRBV5-1 and TRBJ2-1; D perhaps matches TRBD2 (6 bases). V shed 6 bases and J shed 5 bases, with 15 bases lying between them. The germline V gene encodes CDR1 SGHRS and CDR2 YFSETQ. The CDR3 is made up of 14 amino acids. The CDR3 is CASKQGGTNNEQFF. The CDR3 DNA sequence: TGCGCCAGCAAGCAGGGAGGAACTAACAATGAGCAGTTCTTC.

This clone has a handful of counts. The chain employs TRBV28 and TRBJ1-6, with a weak D call TRBD1 (5 bases). Germline V CDR1 and CDR2: MDHEN, SYDVKM. Trimming removed 4 bases from V and 8 bases from J, with 15 bases in between. The CDR3 is 15 amino acids. CDR3 amino acids: CASSSPGGSDSPLHF. The DNA for the CDR3 is TGTGCCAGCAGTTCCCCCGGGGGTAGCGATTCACCCCTCCACTTT.

This clone was recorded only once. The CDR3 region is CASSPDSKPFSGNTIYF. In nucleotides, the CDR3 is TGTGCCAGCAGCCCCGACAGTAAACCCTTCTCTGGAAACACCATATATTTT. This chain links TRBV7-2 with TRBJ1-3; D possibly corresponds to TRBD1 (5 bases). This CDR3 spans 17 amino acids. With 5 bases removed from V and 0 bases from J, the gap between germline ends came to 17 bases. Germline loops: CDR1 SGHTA, CDR2 FQGNSA.

The V and J genes are TRBV6-6 and TRBJ2-7; 7 nucleotides align to TRBD2. Germline values: CDR1 MNHNY, CDR2 SVGAGI (reference sequence). The CDR3 sequence is 14 residues long. The J segment lost 2 bases and the V segment lost 7 bases, leaving 8 bases of the junction unmatched. CDR3 in DNA: TGTGCCAGCACCCGCGGGGGAGGGCCCTACGAGCAGTACTTC. This encodes CASTRGGGPYEQYF.

The rearrangement uses TRBV27 and TRBJ2-7; 7 bases are shared with TRBD1. The CDR3 sequence is 15 residues long. Looked up from germline, CDR1 is MNHEY and CDR2 is SMNVEV (reference sequence). The V gene end was trimmed by 6 bases and the J gene end by 1 base; junction bases not matched to a gene: 9. CDR3 amino acids: CASSRQGLSSYEQYF. CDR3 coding DNA: TGTGCCAGCAGCCGACAGGGCCTAAGTTCCTACGAGCAGTACTTC.

V gene TRBV2 combines with J gene TRBJ2-4; TRBD1 might be the D (6 bases). CDR3 size: 14 residues. The V end lost 6 bases, the J end lost 4 bases, and 13 bases lay between the germline ends. Germline loops: CDR1 SNHLY, CDR2 FYNNEI. The CDR3 spells CASSPDSSKNIQYF. CDR3 sequence (DNA): TGTGCCAGCAGCCCGGACAGTAGTAAAAACATTCAGTACTTC.

V gene TRBV29-1 combines with J gene TRBJ1-3; no firm D call. CDR1 is SQVTM, CDR2 ANQGSEA, per germline. Trimming shortened V by 2 bases and J by 11 bases, and 10 bases separated the two germline ends. CDR3 length: 11 amino acids. The CDR3 region has the DNA TGCAGCGTTGAATGGTCGTCGGCCATATATTTT. This gives the protein CSVEWSSAIYF.

This chain joins TRBV11-2 and TRBJ2-7, with 9 bases identical to TRBD1. Germline lookup yields CDR1 SGHAT and CDR2 FQNNGV. Trimming removed 4 bases from V and 2 bases from J; junction bases left unmatched: 6. The CDR3 is 15 amino acids. CDR3 DNA sequence: TGTGCCAGCAGCTCCACAGGGGGCCGGGCCTACGAGCAGTACTTC. This sequence encodes CASSSTGGRAYEQYF.

The rearrangement joins TRBV5-4 to TRBJ2-2; unclear D gene. The CDR3 is made up of 16 amino acids. Trimming cost V 0 bases and J 4 bases, with 13 bases left between them. The germline V gene has CDR1 SGHNT and CDR2 YYREEE (reference sequence). DNA for the CDR3: TGTGCCAGCAGCTTGGTCAGACAAATAGGCACCGGGGAGCTGTTTTTT. It encodes CASSLVRQIGTGELFF.

This chain uses TRBV7-2 with TRBJ2-2; TRBD2 aligns across 7 bases. Germline V gene sequence: CDR1 SGHTA, CDR2 FQGNSA. The CDR3 is 16 residues long. V lost 1 base to trimming and J lost 2 bases; unmatched junction nucleotides: 4. Here the CDR3 reads CASSLEAGINTGELFF. CDR3 sequence (DNA): TGTGCCAGCAGCTTAGAAGCGGGAATAAACACCGGGGAGCTGTTTTTT.

This clone was detected only a few times. J is TRBJ1-2 and V is TRBV28; maybe TRBD1 (6 bases). Germline CDR1 is MDHEN and CDR2 is SYDVKM. This CDR3 comprises 13 residues. V was trimmed by 10 bases and J by 1 base, leaving 13 bases between them. CDR3 sequence reads: CAIQRTDNYGYTF. In DNA form, the CDR3 reads TGTGCCATCCAGAGGACAGATAACTATGGCTACACCTTC.

The CDR3 DNA sequence: TGTGCCAGCAGGGTAAACAGGGGAAACACCGGGGAGCTGTTTTTT. It codes for CASRVNRGNTGELFF. The chain combines TRBV28 with TRBJ2-2; 7 bases are shared with TRBD1. This CDR3 is 15 amino acids long. The trim removed 6 bases at V and 2 bases at J, leaving 6 bases unmatched. Per the germline V gene, CDR1 is MDHEN and CDR2 is SYDVKM.

About this clone: The same CDR3 is also encoded by other DNA sequences in this sample. The J gene is TRBJ1-1, the V gene TRBV11-2; TRBD1 matches at 7 bases. This CDR3 is built from 14 residues. Germline values: CDR1 SGHAT, CDR2 FQNNGV. The V and J ends lost 1 base and 5 bases, in that order; junction bases with no gene match: 4. The CDR3 here is CASSLGTGITEAFF. CDR3 DNA: TGTGCCAGCAGCTTAGGGACAGGAATTACTGAAGCTTTCTTT.

The gene calls are TRBV28 and TRBJ1-1, with a possible D match to TRBD1 (5 bases). The germline V gene encodes CDR1 MDHEN and CDR2 SYDVKM. The CDR3 covers 14 residues. The V and J ends lost 6 bases and 2 bases respectively, with 13 bases between them. CDR3 amino acids: CASRWSRGNTEAFF. CDR3 nucleotides: TGTGCCAGCAGATGGAGTAGGGGTAACACTGAAGCTTTCTTT.

V is TRBV5-6 and J is TRBJ1-2, with unresolved D. V was trimmed by 4 bases and J by 0 bases, leaving 4 bases between them. Germline V gene lookup returns CDR1 SGHDT and CDR2 YYEEEE. CDR3 length equals 12 residues. The CDR3 DNA reads as TGTGCCAGCAGCGAGACTAACTATGGCTACACCTTC. Protein: CASSETNYGYTF.

This chain connects TRBV10-3 to TRBJ2-7, with 8 nucleotides matching TRBD1. CDR3 size: 17 residues. V lost 1 base and J lost 6; bases outside the gene matches: 14. Germline V gene sequence: CDR1 ENHRY, CDR2 SYGVKD. CDR3 DNA: TGTGCCATCAGTGAGTGGTCGGGTGGGCAGGGGGCTGGCGAGCAGTACTTC. This encodes CAISEWSGGQGAGEQYF.